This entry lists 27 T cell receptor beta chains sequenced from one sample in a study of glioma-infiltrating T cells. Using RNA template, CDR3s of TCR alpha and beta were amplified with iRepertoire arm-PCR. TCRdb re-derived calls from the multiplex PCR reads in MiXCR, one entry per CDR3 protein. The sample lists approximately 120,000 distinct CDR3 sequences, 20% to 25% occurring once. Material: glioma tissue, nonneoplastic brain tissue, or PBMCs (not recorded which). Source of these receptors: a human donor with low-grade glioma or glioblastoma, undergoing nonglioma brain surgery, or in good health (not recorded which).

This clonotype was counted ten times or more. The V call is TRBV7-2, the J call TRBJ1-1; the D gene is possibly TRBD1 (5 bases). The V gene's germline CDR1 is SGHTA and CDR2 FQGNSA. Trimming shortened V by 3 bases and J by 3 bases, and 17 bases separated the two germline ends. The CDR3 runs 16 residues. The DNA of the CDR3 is TGTGCCAGCAGCTTGGGGGTTGGGGCGCAGTACACTGAAGCTTTCTTT. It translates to CASSLGVGAQYTEAFF.

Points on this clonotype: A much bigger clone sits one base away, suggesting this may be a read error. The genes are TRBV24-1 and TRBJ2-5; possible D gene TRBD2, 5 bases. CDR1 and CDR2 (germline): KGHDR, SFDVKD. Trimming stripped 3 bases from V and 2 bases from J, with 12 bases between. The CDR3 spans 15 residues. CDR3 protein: CATSDRKSGQETQYF. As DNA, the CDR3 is TGTGCCACCAGTGATAGGAAGTCGGGGCAAGAGACCCAGTACTTC.

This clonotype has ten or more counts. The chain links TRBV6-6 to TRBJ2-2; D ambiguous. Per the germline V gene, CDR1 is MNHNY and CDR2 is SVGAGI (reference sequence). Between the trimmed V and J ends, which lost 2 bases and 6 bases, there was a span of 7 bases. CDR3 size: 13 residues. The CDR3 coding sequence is TGTGCCAGCAGTTACACTTTGTCCGGGGAGCTGTTTTTT. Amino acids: CASSYTLSGELFF.

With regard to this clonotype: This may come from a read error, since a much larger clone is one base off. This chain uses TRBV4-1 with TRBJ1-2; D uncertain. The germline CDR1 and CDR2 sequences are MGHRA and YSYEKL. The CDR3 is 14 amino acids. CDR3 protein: CASSLWVANCGYTF. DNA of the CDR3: TGCGCCAGCAGCCTATGGGTCGCTAACTGTGGCTACACCTTC.

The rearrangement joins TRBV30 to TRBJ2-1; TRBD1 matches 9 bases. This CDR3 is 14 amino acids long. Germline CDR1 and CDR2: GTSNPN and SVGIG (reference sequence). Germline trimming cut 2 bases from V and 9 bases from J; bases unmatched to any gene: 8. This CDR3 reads CAWSPGTGLGEQFF. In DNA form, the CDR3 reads TGTGCCTGGAGTCCCGGGACAGGGTTAGGTGAGCAGTTCTTC.

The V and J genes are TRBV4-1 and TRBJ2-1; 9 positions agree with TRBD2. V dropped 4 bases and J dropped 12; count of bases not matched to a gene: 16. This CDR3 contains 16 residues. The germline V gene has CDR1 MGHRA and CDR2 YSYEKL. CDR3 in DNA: TGCGCCAGCAGCCCCGGCGGGACTAGCAACCGGCAGGGGCAGTTCTTC. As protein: CASSPGGTSNRQGQFF.

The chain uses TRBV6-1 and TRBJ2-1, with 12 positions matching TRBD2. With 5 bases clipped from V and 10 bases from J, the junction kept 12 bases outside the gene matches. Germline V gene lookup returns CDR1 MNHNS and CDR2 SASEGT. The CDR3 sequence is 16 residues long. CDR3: CASSQTSGRASNEQFF. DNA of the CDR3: TGTGCCAGCAGTCAGACTAGCGGGAGAGCAAGTAACGAGCAGTTCTTC.

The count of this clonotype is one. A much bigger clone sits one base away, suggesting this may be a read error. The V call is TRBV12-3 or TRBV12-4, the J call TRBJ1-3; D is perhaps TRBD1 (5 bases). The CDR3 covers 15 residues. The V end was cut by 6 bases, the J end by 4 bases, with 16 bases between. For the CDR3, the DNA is TGTGCCAGCAGCCAGGCGGGGACTTCAGGAAACACCATATATTTT. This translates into CASSQAGTSGNTIYF.

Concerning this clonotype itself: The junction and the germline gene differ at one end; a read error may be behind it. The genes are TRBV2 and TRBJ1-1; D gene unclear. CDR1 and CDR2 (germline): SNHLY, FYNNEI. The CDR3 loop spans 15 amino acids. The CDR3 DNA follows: TGTGCCAGCGGGGTGACGCTATTGGTGAACACTGGAGCTTTCTTT. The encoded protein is CASGVTLLVNTGAFF.

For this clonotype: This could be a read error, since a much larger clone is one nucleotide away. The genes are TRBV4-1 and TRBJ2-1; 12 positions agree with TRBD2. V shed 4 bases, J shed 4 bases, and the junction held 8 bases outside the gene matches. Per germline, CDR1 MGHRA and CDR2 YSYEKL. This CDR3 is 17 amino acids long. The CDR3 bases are TGCGCCAGCAGCCCCTGTACCGGGACTAGCGGGTACAATGAGCAGTTCTTC. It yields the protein CASSPCTGTSGYNEQFF.

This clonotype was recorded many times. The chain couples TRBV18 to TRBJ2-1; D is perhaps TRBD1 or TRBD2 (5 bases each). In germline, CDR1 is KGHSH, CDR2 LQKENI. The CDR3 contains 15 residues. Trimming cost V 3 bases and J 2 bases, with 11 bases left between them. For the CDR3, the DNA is TGTGCCAGCTCACCCCGACCGGGACCCTACAATGAGCAGTTCTTC. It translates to CASSPRPGPYNEQFF.

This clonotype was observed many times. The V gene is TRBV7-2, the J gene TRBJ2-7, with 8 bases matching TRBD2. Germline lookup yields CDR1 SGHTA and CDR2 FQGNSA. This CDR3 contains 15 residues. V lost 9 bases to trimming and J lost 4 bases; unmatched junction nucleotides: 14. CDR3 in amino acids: CASSLEGSGKYEQYF. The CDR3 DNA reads TGTGCCAGTTCCTTAGAAGGTAGCGGGAAGTACGAGCAGTACTTC.

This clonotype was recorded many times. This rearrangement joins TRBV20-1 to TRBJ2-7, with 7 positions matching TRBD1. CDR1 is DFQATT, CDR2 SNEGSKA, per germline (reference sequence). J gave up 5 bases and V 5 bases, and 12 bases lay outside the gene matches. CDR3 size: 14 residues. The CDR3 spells CSADRRQGVNEQYF. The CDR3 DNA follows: TGCAGTGCTGATCGAAGACAGGGAGTCAACGAGCAGTACTTC.

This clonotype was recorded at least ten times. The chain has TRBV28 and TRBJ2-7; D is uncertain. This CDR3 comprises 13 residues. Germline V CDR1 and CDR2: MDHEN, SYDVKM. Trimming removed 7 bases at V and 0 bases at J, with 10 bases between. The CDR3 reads CASTRQPSYEQYF. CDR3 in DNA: TGTGCCAGCACCCGCCAGCCCTCCTACGAGCAGTACTTC.

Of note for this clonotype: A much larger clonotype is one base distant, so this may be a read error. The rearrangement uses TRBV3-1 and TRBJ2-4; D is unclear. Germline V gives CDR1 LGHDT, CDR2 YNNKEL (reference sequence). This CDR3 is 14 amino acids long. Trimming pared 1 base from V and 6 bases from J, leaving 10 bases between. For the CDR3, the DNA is TGTGCCAGCAGCCAAGGGCAGCCCGGAAACATTCAGTACTTC. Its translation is CASSQGQPGNIQYF.

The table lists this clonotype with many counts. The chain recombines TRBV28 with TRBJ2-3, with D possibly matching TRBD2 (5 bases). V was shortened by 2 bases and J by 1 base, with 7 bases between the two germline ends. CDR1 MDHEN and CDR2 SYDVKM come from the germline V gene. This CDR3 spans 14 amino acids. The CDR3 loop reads CASSLAGRTDTQYF. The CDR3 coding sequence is TGTGCCAGCAGTTTAGCGGGCCGCACAGATACGCAGTATTTT.

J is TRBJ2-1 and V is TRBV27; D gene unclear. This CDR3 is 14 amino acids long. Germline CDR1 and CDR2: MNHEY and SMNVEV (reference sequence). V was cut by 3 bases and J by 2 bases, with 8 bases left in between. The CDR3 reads CASSFSIPYNEQFF. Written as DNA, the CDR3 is TGTGCCAGCAGTTTTAGTATTCCCTACAATGAGCAGTTCTTC.

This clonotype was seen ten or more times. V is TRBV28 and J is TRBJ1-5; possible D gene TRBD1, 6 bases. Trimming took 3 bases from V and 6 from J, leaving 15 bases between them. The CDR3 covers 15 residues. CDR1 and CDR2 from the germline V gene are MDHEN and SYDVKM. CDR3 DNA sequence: TGTGCCAGCAGTTTTTTTAGGGGGGAAAGTCAGCCCCAGCATTTT. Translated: CASSFFRGESQPQHF.

CDR3 region: CASRLRREKDTQYF. CDR3 nucleotide sequence: TGTGCCAGCAGATTGCGAAGGGAGAAAGACACGCAGTATTTT. The chain is built from TRBV5-4 and TRBJ2-3, with D perhaps matching TRBD2 (5 bases). Germline loops: CDR1 SGHNT, CDR2 YYREEE (reference sequence). The CDR3 totals 14 residues. Trimming shortened V by 5 bases and J by 9 bases, and 19 bases separated the two germline ends. Drawing the rest from reference TRBV5-4 and TRBJ2-3, the complete variable domain is ETGVTQSPTHLIKTRGQQVTLRCSSQSGHNTVSWYQQALGQGPQFIFQYYREEENGRGNFPPRFSGLQFPNYSSELNVNALELDDSALYLCASRLRREKDTQYFGPGTRLTVL.

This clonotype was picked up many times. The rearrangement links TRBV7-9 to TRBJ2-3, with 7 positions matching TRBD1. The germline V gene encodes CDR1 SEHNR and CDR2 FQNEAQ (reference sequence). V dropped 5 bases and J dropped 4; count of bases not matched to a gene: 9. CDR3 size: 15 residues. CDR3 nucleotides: TGTGCCAGCAGCGCCCCCTCCCAGGGGGCAGATACGCAGTATTTT. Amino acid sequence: CASSAPSQGADTQYF.

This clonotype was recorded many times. CDR3 sequence (DNA): TGTGCCAGCAGCTCGCGGGCCTCAACGAACACTGAAGCTTTCTTT. It yields the protein CASSSRASTNTEAFF. The rearrangement uses TRBV7-2 and TRBJ1-1; D uncertain. The V end was cut by 4 bases, the J end by 1 base, with 13 bases between. The CDR3 length is 15 residues. Germline loops: CDR1 SGHTA, CDR2 FQGNSA.

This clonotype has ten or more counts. CDR3 sequence reads: CASSSGLSSTDTQYF. The DNA of the CDR3 is TGTGCCAGCAGCTCCGGACTGAGTAGCACAGATACGCAGTATTTT. The chain uses TRBV7-3 and TRBJ2-3; maybe TRBD2 (5 bases). Germline V gene sequence: CDR1 SGHTA, CDR2 FQGTGA. V was cut by 4 bases and J by 0 bases, with 11 bases left in between. This CDR3 has 15 amino acids.

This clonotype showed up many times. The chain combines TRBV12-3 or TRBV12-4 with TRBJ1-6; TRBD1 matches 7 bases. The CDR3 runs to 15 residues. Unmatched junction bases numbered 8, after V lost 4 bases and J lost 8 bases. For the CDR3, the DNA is TGTGCCAGCAGTTCCCGGACAGGAGGCTATTCACCCCTCCACTTT. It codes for CASSSRTGGYSPLHF.

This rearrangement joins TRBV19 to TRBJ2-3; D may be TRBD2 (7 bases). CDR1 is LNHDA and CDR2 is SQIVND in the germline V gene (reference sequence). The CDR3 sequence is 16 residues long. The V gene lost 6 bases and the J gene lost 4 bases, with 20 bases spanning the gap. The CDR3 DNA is TGTGCCAGTAGACGAGCCGGGACTAAGGGGGCAGATACGCAGTATTTT. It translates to CASRRAGTKGADTQYF.

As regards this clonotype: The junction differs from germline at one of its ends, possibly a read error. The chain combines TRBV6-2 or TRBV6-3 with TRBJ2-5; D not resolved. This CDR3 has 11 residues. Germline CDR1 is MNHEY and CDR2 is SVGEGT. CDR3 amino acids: CARRFPAPPSF. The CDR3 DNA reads TGTGCCCGCCGTTTTCCCGCGCCCCCGTCCTTC.

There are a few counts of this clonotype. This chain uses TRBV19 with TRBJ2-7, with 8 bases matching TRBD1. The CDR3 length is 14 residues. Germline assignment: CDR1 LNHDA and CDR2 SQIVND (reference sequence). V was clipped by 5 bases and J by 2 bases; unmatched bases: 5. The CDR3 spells CASSFGQGPYEQYF. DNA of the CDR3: TGTGCCAGTAGTTTTGGACAGGGCCCCTACGAGCAGTACTTC.

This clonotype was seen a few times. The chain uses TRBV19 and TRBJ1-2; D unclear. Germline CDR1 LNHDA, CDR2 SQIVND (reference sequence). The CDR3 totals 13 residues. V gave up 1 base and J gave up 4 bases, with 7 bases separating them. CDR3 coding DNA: TGTGCCAGTAGTATAGGAATGGTCTATGGCTACACCTTC. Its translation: CASSIGMVYGYTF.